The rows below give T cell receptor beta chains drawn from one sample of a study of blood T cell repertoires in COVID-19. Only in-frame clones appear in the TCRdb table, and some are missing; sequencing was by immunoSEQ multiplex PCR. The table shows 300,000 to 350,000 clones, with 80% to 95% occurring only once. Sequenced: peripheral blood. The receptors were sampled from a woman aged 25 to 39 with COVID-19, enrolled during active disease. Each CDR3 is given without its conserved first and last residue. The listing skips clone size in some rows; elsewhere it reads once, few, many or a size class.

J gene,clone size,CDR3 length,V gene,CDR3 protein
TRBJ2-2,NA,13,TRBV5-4,ASSKDRDNTGELF
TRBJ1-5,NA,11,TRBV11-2,ASSLLGGGPQH
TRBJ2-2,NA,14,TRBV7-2,ASSLTSGSLTGELF
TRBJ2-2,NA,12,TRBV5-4,ASSFIPGSGELF
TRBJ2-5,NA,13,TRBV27,ASSSPHGEGETQY
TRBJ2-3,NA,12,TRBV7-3,ASSLTGRGDTQY
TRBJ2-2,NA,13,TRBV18,ASSPRVVGTGELF
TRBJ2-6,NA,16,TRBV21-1,ASSKWGCGGSGANVLT
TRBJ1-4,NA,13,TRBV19,ASTGGDATNEKLF
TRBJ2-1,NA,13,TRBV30,AWSSGRAVVNEQF
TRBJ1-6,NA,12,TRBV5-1,ASSPRENNSPLH
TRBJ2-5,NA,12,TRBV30,AWSRGTGEETQY
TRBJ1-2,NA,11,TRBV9,ASSVGDSYGYT
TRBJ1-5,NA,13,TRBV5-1,ASSLAGGSNQPQH
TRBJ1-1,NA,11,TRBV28,ASSSSLNTEAF
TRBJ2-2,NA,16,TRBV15,ATSSLRVAGASTGELF
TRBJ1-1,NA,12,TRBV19,ASSITGGNTEAF
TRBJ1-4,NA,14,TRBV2,ASRERVGGANEKLF
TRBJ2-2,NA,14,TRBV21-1,ASSLRDSTLGGELF
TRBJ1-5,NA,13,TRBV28,ASSFGQGFRQPQH
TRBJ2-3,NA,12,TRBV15,ATSSGLTTDTQY
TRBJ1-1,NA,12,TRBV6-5,ASSPDRTNTEAF
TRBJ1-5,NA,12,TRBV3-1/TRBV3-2,ASSPKDSNQPQH
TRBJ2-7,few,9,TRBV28,ASREGGEQY
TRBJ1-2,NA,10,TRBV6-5,ASSYGGYGYT
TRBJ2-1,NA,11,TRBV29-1,SAREIPYNEQF
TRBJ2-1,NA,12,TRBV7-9,ASSLASMSGQQF
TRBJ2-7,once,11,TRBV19,ASGQGAVNEQY
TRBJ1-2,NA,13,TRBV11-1,ASSLTSTGPMGYT
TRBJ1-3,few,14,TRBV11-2,ASSRSTGDSGNTIY
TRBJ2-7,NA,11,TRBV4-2,ASSSGGSYEQY
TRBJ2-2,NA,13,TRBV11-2,ASSTRDTNTGELF
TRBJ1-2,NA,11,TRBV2,ASMGQGSYGYT
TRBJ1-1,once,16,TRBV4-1,ASSQEGLGTGDLAEAF
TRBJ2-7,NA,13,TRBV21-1,ASSPRDSASYEQY
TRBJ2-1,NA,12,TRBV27,ASNKLGLAGGKF
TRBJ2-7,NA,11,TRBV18,ASSPARAYEQY
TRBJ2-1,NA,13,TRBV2,ASSEAGTGTDEQF